The present T cell receptor (beta chain) was sequenced within a study of cytotoxic CD8 clonotypes in ibrutinib-treated CLL. Study observations and caveats: The clonality went up when patients responded to ibrutinib and dropped back toward baseline at progression. Patients had baseline clonality above age-matched healthy donors, and this clonality moved with circulating CD8+ T-cell counts.

TCRdb's table, derived via immunoSEQ multiplex PCR, lists solely in-frame clones and lacks some. The table shows approximately 100,000 clones, with approximately 78% occurring only once. Concerning this clone itself: What it binds is unknown.

The CDR3 has 14 residues. The V gene's germline CDR1 is SGHRS and CDR2 YFSETQ. V gave up 3 bases and J gave up 7 bases, with 11 bases separating them. The TCR was taken from a human donor with chronic lymphocytic leukemia. Sequencing used PBMCs, obtained after 12 months of ibrutinib treatment. V gene TRBV5-1 combines with J gene TRBJ1-6; D is perhaps TRBD1 (5 bases). The DNA of the CDR3 is TGCGCCAGCAGCTACGCACAGGCCAATTCACCCCTCCACTTT. Its translation is CASSYAQANSPLHF. Filled out from reference TRBV5-1 and TRBJ1-6, the complete variable domain reads KAGVTQTPRYLIKTRGQQVTLSCSPISGHRSVSWYQQTPGQGLQFLFEYFSETQRNKGNFPGRFSGRQFSNSRSEMNVSTLELGDSALYLCASSYAQANSPLHFGNGTRLTVT.